This T cell receptor (beta chain) was recorded in a study of cytomegalovirus exposure and HLA in healthy donors. Study summary: In an earlier analysis, 95 million to 140 million unique TCR beta sequences were found from some 200 million T cells.

Overall study findings and caveats: Rare TCR sequences predominated, though certain public TCRs were found in many donors. Later analysis identified several of the most significant clusters that appeared linked to common viral pathogens.

It was with 60 Vbeta and 13 Jbeta primers that the PCR ran. Profiled with immunoSEQ multiplex PCR; TCRdb holds only in-frame clones, not every one. The sample records 150,000 to 200,000 clones, around 80% being singletons. The donors comprised healthy bone marrow donors. Details on this clone: Its target is unknown.

CDR1 and CDR2 from the germline V gene are SGDLS and YYNGEE. V shed 2 bases and J shed 5 bases, with 16 bases lying between them. This CDR3 is built from 15 residues. The sample consisted of PBMCs. This chain connects TRBV9 to TRBJ1-1, with a tentative D call TRBD1 (6 bases). The clonotype originates from a woman aged 60-70 years in good health and CMV-seropositive. The CDR3 loop reads CASSVGGQGRTEAFF. In nucleotides, the CDR3 is TGTGCCAGCAGCGTGGGGGGGCAGGGAAGGACTGAAGCTTTCTTT.